The clone carrying this T cell receptor (beta chain) was counted many times. These data are taken from a study of molecular identifiers for immune sequencing clone quantification. Via MiXCR, TCRdb re-called the PCR reads, giving one row per CDR3 protein. This table holds hundreds of thousands of distinct CDR3 sequences, 15% to 20% found once. V shed 0 bases and J shed 3 bases, with 12 bases lying between them. The CDR3 has 15 residues. The germline gives CDR1 MGHRA, CDR2 YSYEKL. This chain links TRBV4-1 with TRBJ2-7; D possibly uses TRBD1 or TRBD2 (5 bases each). The sequence was collected from a human donor in good health. Some libraries in this study had Jurkat cell RNA spiked in. Source material: naive CD8+ T cells from blood, with Jurkat cell RNA spiked in. Subset given: FACS-sorted CD8+CD4-CCR7+CD45RA+ naive T cells. CDR3 sequence reads: CASSQDSQGVYEQYF. The CDR3 region has the DNA TGCGCCAGCAGCCAAGATTCCCAGGGAGTCTACGAGCAGTACTTC.